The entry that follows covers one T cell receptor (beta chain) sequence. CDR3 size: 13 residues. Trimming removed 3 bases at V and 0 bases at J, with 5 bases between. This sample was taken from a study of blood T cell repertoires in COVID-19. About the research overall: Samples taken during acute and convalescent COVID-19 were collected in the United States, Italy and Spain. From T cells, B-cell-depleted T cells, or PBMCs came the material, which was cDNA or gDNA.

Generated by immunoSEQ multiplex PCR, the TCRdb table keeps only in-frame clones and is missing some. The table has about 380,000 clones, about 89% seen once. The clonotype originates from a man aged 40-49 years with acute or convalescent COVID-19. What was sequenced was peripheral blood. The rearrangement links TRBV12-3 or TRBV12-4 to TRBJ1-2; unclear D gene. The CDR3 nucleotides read TGTGCCAGCAGTTTTAGTTCTAACTATGGCTACACCTTC. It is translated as CASSFSSNYGYTF.